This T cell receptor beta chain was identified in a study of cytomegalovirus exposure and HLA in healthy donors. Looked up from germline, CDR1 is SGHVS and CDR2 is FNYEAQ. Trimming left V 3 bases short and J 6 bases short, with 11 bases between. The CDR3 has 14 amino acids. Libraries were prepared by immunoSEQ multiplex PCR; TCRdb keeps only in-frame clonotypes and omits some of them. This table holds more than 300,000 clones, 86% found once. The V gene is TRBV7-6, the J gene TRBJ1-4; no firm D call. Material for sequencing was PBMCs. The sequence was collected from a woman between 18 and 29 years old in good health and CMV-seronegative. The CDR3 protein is CASSFYGIDEKLFF. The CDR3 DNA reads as TGTGCCAGCAGCTTTTACGGGATTGATGAAAAACTGTTTTTT.